A selection of T cell receptor beta chains follows, all from one sample in a study of T-cell memory formation after mild COVID-19. TCRdb analysed the 5' RACE reads with MiXCR anew, one entry per CDR3 protein. The table lists 68,000 or so distinct CDR3 sequences, roughly a sixth of them singletons, with about 33% in the top ten. Sequenced material: PBMCs or a T cell subset sorted from them (not recorded which). The receptors shown here come from an adult woman who had mild COVID-19 (a few samples of this study predate the infection). Cell type and time point are not known. The CDR3 runs from the conserved cysteine through the conserved F or W. The order of the fields is D gene, V gene, clone size, J gene, CDR3 DNA, CDR3 protein. D genes are given only for firm matches. Size is stated for part of the rows, as once, few or many counts, or as a class when the clone is expanded.

-	TRBV19	-	TRBJ1-1	TGTGCCAGTAGTGACGGACGGGGGTTCACTGAAGCTTTCTTT	CASSDGRGFTEAFF
-	TRBV27	many	TRBJ2-3	TGTGCCAGCAGTTTTCGTCCAGATACGCAGTATTTT	CASSFRPDTQYF
-	TRBV7-9	few	TRBJ2-1	TGTGCCAGCCGGGTAGGAATCTACAATGAGCAGTTCTTC	CASRVGIYNEQFF
-	TRBV29-1	few	TRBJ1-2	TGCAGCGTTGAAGACGGGGGCAGCTATGGCTACACCTTC	CSVEDGGSYGYTF
-	TRBV5-1	-	TRBJ1-1	TGCGCCAGCAGCTTGGGGGGGGGCCCCGGGACTGAAGCTTTCTTT	CASSLGGGPGTEAFF
TRBD1	TRBV6-5	many	TRBJ1-2	TGTGCCAGCAGTTACCAACAGGGGGCTGGCTATGGCTACACCTTC	CASSYQQGAGYGYTF
TRBD2	TRBV10-3	few	TRBJ2-3	TGTGCCCTCAGAGGAGCAGCGGGAGGAGCAGATACGCAGTATTTT	CALRGAAGGADTQYF
TRBD2	TRBV5-1	-	TRBJ2-1	TGCGCCAGCAGCGTTGGCGGGCTTGGACTAGCGATTTCAACTATGGACAATGAGCAGTTCTTC	CASSVGGLGLAISTMDNEQFF
TRBD1	TRBV30	few	TRBJ1-1	TGTGCCTGGGACAGGGTAATGAACACTGAAGCTTTCTTT	CAWDRVMNTEAFF
-	TRBV7-8	-	TRBJ2-1	TGTGCCAGCAGCCCCGACTTCCCGAGCTCCTACAATGAGCAGTTCTTC	CASSPDFPSSYNEQFF
TRBD1	TRBV7-9	-	TRBJ2-3	TGTGCCAGCACCTCTACAGAGGGGGCGGCGGATACGCAGTATTTT	CASTSTEGAADTQYF
-	TRBV29-1	-	TRBJ1-4	TGCAGCGTTGGCTGGAAGGAAAAACTGTTTTTT	CSVGWKEKLFF
TRBD2	TRBV24-1	-	TRBJ2-1	TGTGCCACCAGTGATTGGACGGGAGGCAATGAGCAGTTCTTC	CATSDWTGGNEQFF
-	TRBV3-1	-	TRBJ2-3	TGTGCCAGCAGCCAAGAGGGGTCCGATACGCAGTATTTT	CASSQEGSDTQYF
-	TRBV20-1	few	TRBJ2-7	TGCAGTGCTAGTCCTGCGGGTACCTACGAGCAGTACTTC	CSASPAGTYEQYF
TRBD1	TRBV7-2	few	TRBJ2-3	TGTGCCAGCAGCCTGGGACAGTTCACAGATACGCAGTATTTT	CASSLGQFTDTQYF
-	TRBV9	few	TRBJ2-1	TGTGCCAGCAGCGTAACGGGAACGGGGTTCTACAATGAGCAGTTCTTC	CASSVTGTGFYNEQFF
-	TRBV27	few	TRBJ1-1	TGTGCCAGCCAGATCGCCATGAACACTGAAGCTTTCTTT	CASQIAMNTEAFF
-	TRBV5-5	-	TRBJ2-7	TGTGCCAGCAGCTGGGAACCACAGGGCCGAAGAGAGCAGTACTTC	CASSWEPQGRREQYF
TRBD2	TRBV5-1	few	TRBJ2-3	TGCGCCAGCAGCCCTCGACTAGCGGGGGGGCGGGGTGGTATAGATACGCAGTATTTT	CASSPRLAGGRGGIDTQYF
-	TRBV12-3/TRBV12-4	few	TRBJ2-1	TGTGCCAGCACCGCCGAGTCTTACAATGAGCAGTTCTTC	CASTAESYNEQFF
-	TRBV18	-	TRBJ2-1	TGTGCCAGCTCACCACTGACAGGGGAGGGTGAGCAGTTCTTC	CASSPLTGEGEQFF
TRBD1	TRBV15	-	TRBJ2-7	TGTGCCACCAGCTTAGACTACGGGGACAGAAGAGCAGTAACCTACGAGCAGTACTTC	CATSLDYGDRRAVTYEQYF
-	TRBV12-3/TRBV12-4	few	TRBJ2-1	TGTGCCAGCAGTTTTACCCCTCTTGGGTCCTACAATGAGCAGTTCTTC	CASSFTPLGSYNEQFF
TRBD2	TRBV14	few	TRBJ2-1	TGTGCCAGTCGGACTAGCGGAGCCGATGAGCAGTTCTTC	CASRTSGADEQFF
TRBD2	TRBV27	once	TRBJ2-7	TGTGCCAGCCGATTACTAGCGGGGGGGGTCTACGAGCAGTACTTC	CASRLLAGGVYEQYF
TRBD2	TRBV12-3/TRBV12-4	-	TRBJ2-7	TGTGCCAGCAGTTTCAGACCCGAAGCGGGGGTCAACGAGCAGTACTTC	CASSFRPEAGVNEQYF
-	TRBV4-1	-	TRBJ2-7	TGCGCCAGCAGCCAAGGAGGAGGGACCTACGAGCAGTACTTC	CASSQGGGTYEQYF
TRBD2	TRBV10-3	few	TRBJ2-7	TGTGCCATCAGTGAGCCCCCGGGACTAGCGGCTAACGAGCAGTACTTC	CAISEPPGLAANEQYF
-	TRBV4-1	-	TRBJ2-1	TGCGCCAGCAGCCAGGACACGGTAGGAGGGACTGAGCAGTTCTTC	CASSQDTVGGTEQFF
TRBD1	TRBV12-5	-	TRBJ2-3	TGTGCTAGTGGTTCGACCGGGACAGGCACAGATACGCAGTATTTT	CASGSTGTGTDTQYF
TRBD2	TRBV27	-	TRBJ2-3	TGTGCCAGCAGTTCCCCCTGGCGGGGGGCTAGCACAGATACGCAGTATTTT	CASSSPWRGASTDTQYF
TRBD2	TRBV23-1	-	TRBJ2-3	TGCGCCAGCAGCCGGGCTGGGACTAGCGGGATGGAAGATACGCAGTATTTT	CASSRAGTSGMEDTQYF
TRBD1	TRBV12-3/TRBV12-4	-	TRBJ2-7	TGTGCCTGCAGCACCCAGGGGGACGGGTACGAGCAGTACTTC	CACSTQGDGYEQYF
TRBD1	TRBV5-1	few	TRBJ2-4	TGCGCCAGCAGCTTGGGACAGGGAGTCAAAAACATTCAGTACTTC	CASSLGQGVKNIQYF
-	TRBV5-1	few	TRBJ2-7	TGCGCCAGCAGCTTGGCCTGGGGGGCTGGGTCCTACGAGCAGTACTTC	CASSLAWGAGSYEQYF
-	TRBV7-9	few	TRBJ2-3	TGTGCCAGCAGCCGCCAGCTCGGACCAGATACGCAGTATTTT	CASSRQLGPDTQYF
-	TRBV20-1	many	TRBJ1-1	TGCAGTGCTAGAGGAGGAGGGGACACTGAAGCTTTCTTT	CSARGGGDTEAFF
-	TRBV30	few	TRBJ1-1	TGTGCCTGGAGTGTAGGGTGGGGGAATGAAGCTTTCTTT	CAWSVGWGNEAFF
-	TRBV5-4	few	TRBJ2-2	TGTGCCAGCAGCCAAACTAGGTCCAACACCGGGGAGCTGTTTTTT	CASSQTRSNTGELFF
-	TRBV29-1	-	TRBJ2-3	TGCAGCGTCCCCGGGGGTAGGGGAGTCACAGATACGCAGTATTTT	CSVPGGRGVTDTQYF
-	TRBV4-2	-	TRBJ2-5	TGTGCCAGCAGCCAAGCCAGGGTAAACCAAGAGACCCAGTACTTC	CASSQARVNQETQYF
TRBD1	TRBV12-3/TRBV12-4	-	TRBJ1-5	TGTGCCAGCAAGTCCGACAGGGTCCCCAGGCCCCAGCATTTT	CASKSDRVPRPQHF
TRBD2	TRBV12-3/TRBV12-4	-	TRBJ2-3	TGTGCCAGCAGTCCGAGACTAGCGGGGGTACCAGATACGCAGTATTTT	CASSPRLAGVPDTQYF
-	TRBV24-1	-	TRBJ2-2	TGTGCCACGGAGGGACAAATCGACGCGAACACCGGGGAGCTGTTTTTT	CATEGQIDANTGELFF
-	TRBV24-1	many	TRBJ2-7	TGTGCCACCAGTGATTTAGGGGACGGCGCGATTCGTAGGTGGTACTTC	CATSDLGDGAIRRWYF
TRBD1	TRBV9	few	TRBJ1-2	TGTGCCAGCAGCGTAGTAGATGTTGGGACAGGGGGCAGCTATGGCTACACCTTC	CASSVVDVGTGGSYGYTF
TRBD2	TRBV7-9	-	TRBJ2-3	TGTGCCAGCAGATCAGCGGGGGGGCCAGGGACAGATACGCAGTATTTT	CASRSAGGPGTDTQYF
-	TRBV29-1	-	TRBJ2-1	TGCAGCGTTGTTGGCAGTTCCTACAATGAGCAGTTCTTC	CSVVGSSYNEQFF
TRBD1	TRBV30	few	TRBJ2-7	TGTGCCTGGAGTACCCTGGACAGGGCCCACGAGCAGTACTTC	CAWSTLDRAHEQYF
TRBD2	TRBV7-9	-	TRBJ2-3	TGTGCCAGCAGCTTAGATCTAGCGGGGGAGTCCACAGATACGCAGTATTTT	CASSLDLAGESTDTQYF
-	TRBV9	-	TRBJ2-1	TGTGCCAGCAGCGCCGCCCATAATGAGCAGTTCTTC	CASSAAHNEQFF
-	TRBV21-1	few	TRBJ2-1	TGTGCCAGCAACATGGGACTAGCGGGAGTAGTATTCTACAATGAGCAGTTCTTC	CASNMGLAGVVFYNEQFF
-	TRBV5-1	-	TRBJ2-5	TGCGCCAGCAGCTTACAGGGTCAAGAGACCCAGTACTTC	CASSLQGQETQYF
-	TRBV4-1	few	TRBJ1-2	TGCGCCAGCAGCCAAGTAAGGACAGCCTATGGCTACACCTTC	CASSQVRTAYGYTF
-	TRBV7-2	-	TRBJ2-1	TGTGCCAGCAGCTTTACATTATATGGGCGGCGTAGTGAGCAGTTCTTC	CASSFTLYGRRSEQFF
-	TRBV6-2/TRBV6-3	-	TRBJ2-1	TGTGCCAGCAGCACGGGGCTTACCTACAATGAGCAGTTCTTC	CASSTGLTYNEQFF
TRBD1	TRBV20-1	few	TRBJ1-1	TGCAGTGCTAGCCCTACGGGACAGGAGATAAACACGGCTTTCTTT	CSASPTGQEINTAFF
TRBD2	TRBV6-6	once	TRBJ2-7	TGTGCCAGCAGTTACTCGGAAGCGGGAAACGACGAGCAGTACTTC	CASSYSEAGNDEQYF
-	TRBV15	-	TRBJ2-3	TGTGCCACCAGCCCCGGGATAGGGATAGATACGCAGTATTTT	CATSPGIGIDTQYF